The 32 T cell receptor beta chains below were found in one sample sequenced in a study of blood T cell repertoires in COVID-19. Profiling relied on immunoSEQ multiplex PCR, and the TCRdb table lists in-frame clones only, not all of them. Among roughly 230,000 clones listed, 70% to 90% were seen once. The sequencing sample was made of PBMCs or T cells enriched from blood (not recorded which). The receptors originated from a woman aged 45-59 years who had been exposed to COVID-19.

The V call is TRBV11-2, the J call TRBJ1-4, with D maybe TRBD1 (5 bases). The CDR3 contains 14 residues. Germline CDR1 SGHAT, CDR2 FQNNGV. V was pared by 4 bases and J by 5 bases, with 11 bases between. The CDR3 sequence is CASSWGLRNEKLFF. The CDR3 DNA reads as TGTGCCAGCAGCTGGGGACTGAGGAATGAAAAACTGTTTTTT. The full variable domain, with the rest looked up from reference TRBV11-2 and TRBJ1-4, is EAGVAQSPRYKIIEKRQSVAFWCNPISGHATLYWYQQILGQGPKLLIQFQNNGVVDDSQLPKDRFSAERLKGVDSTLKIQPAKLEDSAVYLCASSWGLRNEKLFFGSGTQLSVL.

V usage is TRBV2 and J usage is TRBJ2-1, with a tentative D call TRBD2 (6 bases). This CDR3 contains 17 residues. V lost 6 bases to trimming and J lost 0 bases, with 18 bases between them. The germline gives CDR1 SNHLY, CDR2 FYNNEI. The CDR3 here is CASSSGASGVSYNEQFF. CDR3 DNA: TGTGCCAGCAGCAGTGGGGCATCGGGGGTCTCCTACAATGAGCAGTTCTTC.

V usage is TRBV20-1 and J usage is TRBJ2-3; D not certain. V lost 5 bases to trimming and J lost 2 bases, with 5 bases between them. Germline CDR1 DFQATT, CDR2 SNEGSKA (reference sequence). CDR3 length: 11 amino acids. Written as DNA, the CDR3 is TGCAGTGCTCCCCTCACAGATACGCAGTATTTT. Its translation is CSAPLTDTQYF.

This clone was detected once. The chain is built from TRBV9 and TRBJ1-4; TRBD1 matches at 8 bases. This CDR3 is 15 amino acids long. Germline CDR1 SGDLS, CDR2 YYNGEE. V was clipped by 4 bases and J by 2 bases; unmatched bases: 4. CDR3 loop: CASSINRGTNEKLFF. As DNA, the CDR3 is TGTGCCAGCAGCATCAACAGGGGGACTAATGAAAAACTGTTTTTT.

CDR3 sequence: CASSGLAEYNEQFF. CDR3 sequence (DNA): TGTGCCAGCAGTGGGCTAGCGGAGTACAATGAGCAGTTCTTC. The V gene is TRBV2, the J gene TRBJ2-1, with 7 bases that match TRBD2. Trimming took 4 bases from V and 4 from J; bases not matched to a gene: 4. Germline V CDR1 and CDR2: SNHLY, FYNNEI. The CDR3 covers 14 residues. The whole variable domain, remainder taken from reference TRBV2 and TRBJ2-1, is EPEVTQTPSHQVTQMGQEVILRCVPISNHLYFYWYRQILGQKVEFLVSFYNNEISEKSEIFDDQFSVERPDGSNFTLKIRSTKLEDSAMYFCASSGLAEYNEQFFGPGTRLTVL.

The chain recombines TRBV27 with TRBJ1-1; no clear D gene. Germline V gene data show CDR1 as MNHEY and CDR2 as SMNVEV (reference sequence). The CDR3 runs to 14 residues. V was clipped by 5 bases and J by 1 base, with 11 bases between them. CDR3 nucleotides: TGTGCCAGCAGTATTGGACGGGGGAACACTGAAGCTTTCTTT. It specifies CASSIGRGNTEAFF.

CDR3 nucleotides: TGTGCCAGCAGCCTCCAAGGCCAGGGGTACAATGAGCAGTTCTTC. Protein sequence: CASSLQGQGYNEQFF. J is TRBJ2-1 and V is TRBV5-4, with D tentatively TRBD1 (6 bases). The germline V gene encodes CDR1 SGHNT and CDR2 YYREEE (reference sequence). Trimming cost V 4 bases and J 4 bases, with 15 bases left between them. This CDR3 has 15 residues. Full variable domain (remainder filled in from reference TRBV5-4 and TRBJ2-1): ETGVTQSPTHLIKTRGQQVTLRCSSQSGHNTVSWYQQALGQGPQFIFQYYREEENGRGNFPPRFSGLQFPNYSSELNVNALELDDSALYLCASSLQGQGYNEQFFGPGTRLTVL.

The CDR3: CASSLGLRTRDGYTF. CDR3 DNA sequence: TGTGCCAGCAGCTTGGGGTTGAGGACAAGAGATGGCTACACCTTC. The genes are TRBV5-4 and TRBJ1-2, with a tentative D call TRBD1 (5 bases). Trimming shortened V by 0 bases and J by 6 bases, and 15 bases separated the two germline ends. The CDR3 sequence is 15 residues long. Germline loops: CDR1 SGHNT, CDR2 YYREEE (reference sequence).

This sequence joins TRBV6-2 or TRBV6-3 and TRBJ2-1; 10 bases are a match to TRBD2. The trim removed 4 bases at V and 0 bases at J, leaving 3 bases unmatched. In germline, CDR1 is MNHEY, CDR2 SVGEGT. The CDR3 spans 16 residues. CDR3 sequence: CASSSLAGDSYNEQFF. CDR3 sequence (DNA): TGTGCCAGCAGTTCCCTAGCGGGGGACTCCTACAATGAGCAGTTCTTC.

The genes are TRBV2 and TRBJ2-7; 8 bases align to TRBD2. J lost 5 bases, V lost 1 base, and 7 bases had no gene match. Germline V lookup: CDR1 SNHLY, CDR2 FYNNEI. The CDR3 has 15 residues. The CDR3 spells CASSEVDSGADEQYF. DNA for the CDR3: TGTGCCAGCAGTGAAGTTGATAGCGGGGCGGACGAGCAGTACTTC.

This sequence joins TRBV20-1 and TRBJ1-4, with D uncertain. The V and J ends lost 2 bases and 4 bases respectively, with 2 bases between them. The CDR3 runs to 11 residues. CDR1 and CDR2 from the germline V gene are DFQATT and SNEGSKA (reference sequence). As DNA, the CDR3 is TGCAGTGCTAGACGTAATGAAAAACTGTTTTTT. This encodes CSARRNEKLFF.

This chain links TRBV28 with TRBJ1-2; D may be TRBD1 (6 bases). Trimming removed 3 bases at V and 7 bases at J, with 12 bases between. The CDR3 is 13 residues long. CDR1 and CDR2 from the germline V gene are MDHEN and SYDVKM. The CDR3 is CASSLGGLFGYTF. The CDR3 DNA sequence: TGTGCCAGCAGTTTGGGGGGGCTCTTTGGCTACACCTTC.

This chain uses TRBV2 with TRBJ1-2; D unclear. The V gene lost 3 bases and the J gene lost 4 bases, with 9 bases spanning the gap. CDR3 length equals 13 residues. From germline, CDR1 is SNHLY and CDR2 FYNNEI. The CDR3 reads CASSDSQAYGYTF. The DNA of the CDR3 is TGTGCCAGCAGTGACTCCCAGGCCTATGGCTACACCTTC.

This chain uses TRBV7-9 with TRBJ2-7; weak D call: TRBD1 (6 bases). Trimming removed 6 bases from V and 7 bases from J, with 22 bases in between. The CDR3 has 15 amino acids. The germline gives CDR1 SEHNR, CDR2 FQNEAQ (reference sequence). CDR3 in DNA: TGTGCCAGCAGTTTCCCACCCAGTGGGGGCCTAGAGCAGTACTTC. It is translated as CASSFPPSGGLEQYF. Variable domain in full (rest from reference TRBV7-9 and TRBJ2-7): DTGVSQNPRHKITKRGQNVTFRCDPISEHNRLYWYRQTLGQGPEFLTYFQNEAQLEKSRLLSDRFSAERPKGSFSTLEIQRTEQGDSAMYLCASSFPPSGGLEQYFGPGTRLTVT.

The gene calls are TRBV29-1 and TRBJ1-1; perhaps TRBD1 as D (6 bases). Germline CDR1 and CDR2: SQVTM and ANQGSEA. Trimming stripped 5 bases from V and 4 bases from J, with 17 bases between. The CDR3 spans 14 residues. The DNA of the CDR3 is TGCAGCGTTCATCCCAGGGGCGCGGGCACTGAAGCTTTCTTT. This sequence encodes CSVHPRGAGTEAFF.

This chain joins TRBV5-5 and TRBJ2-7, with 7 bases identical to TRBD2. CDR3 length: 15 amino acids. Germline assignment: CDR1 SGHKS and CDR2 YYEKEE (reference sequence). The V and J ends lost 4 bases and 3 bases, in that order; junction bases with no gene match: 10. CDR3 nucleotides: TGTGCCAGCAGCCGCCAACGGGGGGTCAGCTACGAGCAGTACTTC. Amino acids: CASSRQRGVSYEQYF.

The chain uses TRBV5-1 and TRBJ2-2, with 7 bases lining up with TRBD1. The CDR3 is 14 residues long. Germline-derived CDR1 and CDR2 are SGHRS and YFSETQ. V lost 7 bases and J lost 1; bases outside the gene matches: 4. CDR3 sequence (DNA): TGCGCCAGCTTGGACAGGCTGAACACCGGGGAGCTGTTTTTT. Protein sequence: CASLDRLNTGELFF. Full variable domain (remainder filled in from reference TRBV5-1 and TRBJ2-2): KAGVTQTPRYLIKTRGQQVTLSCSPISGHRSVSWYQQTPGQGLQFLFEYFSETQRNKGNFPGRFSGRQFSNSRSEMNVSTLELGDSALYLCASLDRLNTGELFFGEGSRLTVL.

The chain recombines TRBV9 with TRBJ1-1, with TRBD1 matching over 7 bases. The CDR3 consists of 14 residues. The germline gives CDR1 SGDLS, CDR2 YYNGEE. V shed 4 bases and J 4 bases; nucleotides not matched to a gene: 7. The CDR3 nucleotides read TGTGCCAGCAGCACCCAGGGGGAGGTCACTGAAGCTTTCTTT. Amino acids: CASSTQGEVTEAFF.

The chain links TRBV6-1 to TRBJ1-1, with TRBD1 identical over 8 bases. This CDR3 comprises 18 residues. J was trimmed by 1 base and V by 2 bases; bases with no gene match: 12. Germline loops: CDR1 MNHNS, CDR2 SASEGT. CDR3 residues: CASSEMDRVSGSNTEAFF. The CDR3 bases are TGTGCCAGCAGTGAAATGGACAGGGTGTCAGGTTCGAACACTGAAGCTTTCTTT.

This sequence joins TRBV5-1 and TRBJ1-2; possibly TRBD1 for D (5 bases). This CDR3 has 15 residues. CDR1 and CDR2 (germline): SGHRS, YFSETQ. V dropped 0 bases and J dropped 3 bases, with 12 bases sitting between them. The CDR3 sequence: CASSLEARVDYGYTF. The CDR3 DNA reads as TGCGCCAGCAGCTTGGAAGCCAGGGTGGACTATGGCTACACCTTC.

The gene calls are TRBV2 and TRBJ2-2, with D maybe TRBD1 (6 bases). The CDR3 covers 14 residues. Trimming took off 8 bases at V and 0 bases at J, with 10 bases between the two ends. Germline V gene lookup returns CDR1 SNHLY and CDR2 FYNNEI. CDR3 region: CASRRTANTGELFF. In DNA, the CDR3 is TGTGCCAGCCGGCGGACAGCGAACACCGGGGAGCTGTTTTTT.

This clone appeared a few times. This sequence joins TRBV9 and TRBJ1-3; D gene ambiguous. Germline V gene lookup returns CDR1 SGDLS and CDR2 YYNGEE. The CDR3 loop spans 15 amino acids. Deletions cut 0 bases from V and 0 bases from J, with 7 bases between. This CDR3 reads CASSVDTSSGNTIYF. The CDR3 bases are TGTGCCAGCAGCGTAGACACGTCCTCTGGAAACACCATATATTTT.

This clone was seen once. The V and J genes are TRBV7-8 and TRBJ1-4; 7 bases map to TRBD1. The CDR3 contains 16 residues. The V gene's germline CDR1 is SGHVS and CDR2 FQNEAQ. V dropped 1 base and J dropped 3; count of bases not matched to a gene: 5. This CDR3 reads CASSLGGGGPNEKLFF. DNA for the CDR3: TGTGCCAGCAGCTTAGGAGGGGGCGGACCTAATGAAAAACTGTTTTTT.

The genes are TRBV6-2 or TRBV6-3 and TRBJ2-7, with D unclear. Trimming cost V 2 bases and J 2 bases, with 10 bases left between them. The germline CDR1 and CDR2 sequences are MNHEY and SVGEGT. CDR3 length: 14 amino acids. The CDR3, as DNA: TGTGCCAGCAGTTACCCAGGCACCGCCTACGAGCAGTACTTC. As protein: CASSYPGTAYEQYF.

To note about this clone: At the DNA level, this CDR3 is encoded by other sequences in the same sample as well. The J gene is TRBJ2-3, the V gene TRBV6-5, with 9 bases that match TRBD1. In germline, CDR1 is MNHEY, CDR2 SVGAGI. The CDR3 extends over 13 amino acids. Trimming at V came to 8 bases and at J to 6 bases, leaving 6 bases not matched to a gene. The CDR3 spells CASSGTGTDTQYF. The DNA of the CDR3 is TGTGCCAGCTCCGGGACAGGGACGGATACGCAGTATTTT.

This clone occurred a few times. The V gene is TRBV7-3, the J gene TRBJ2-1; 7 bases are a match to TRBD1. After removal of 5 bases from V and 0 bases from J, the junction contained 13 bases not matched to a gene. The germline gives CDR1 SGHTA, CDR2 FQGTGA. This CDR3 contains 18 residues. The CDR3 sequence is CASSPTNRGKSSYNEQFF. The CDR3 DNA reads as TGTGCCAGCAGCCCCACTAACAGGGGAAAAAGCTCCTACAATGAGCAGTTCTTC. Using reference TRBV7-3 and TRBJ2-1 for the parts outside the CDR3, the full variable domain is GAGVSQTPSNKVTEKGKYVELRCDPISGHTALYWYRQSLGQGPEFLIYFQGTGAADDSGLPNDRFFAVRPEGSVSTLKIQRTERGDSAVYLCASSPTNRGKSSYNEQFFGPGTRLTVL.

The chain employs TRBV2 and TRBJ1-1, with 9 nucleotides matching TRBD1. This CDR3 contains 14 residues. CDR1 is SNHLY, CDR2 FYNNEI, per germline. J was trimmed by 5 bases and V by 6 bases; bases with no gene match: 7. The CDR3 bases are TGTGCCAGCAGCGTACAGGGGGCTGGGACTGAAGCTTTCTTT. It codes for CASSVQGAGTEAFF.

The chain uses TRBV20-1 and TRBJ2-5; weak D call: TRBD2 (6 bases). CDR1 is DFQATT, CDR2 SNEGSKA, per germline (reference sequence). The CDR3 sequence is 11 residues long. The V gene lost 8 bases and the J gene lost 4 bases, with 11 bases spanning the gap. The CDR3 bases are TGCAGTTGGAGGGGAACAGAGACCCAGTACTTC. Translation: CSWRGTETQYF.

The rearrangement joins TRBV10-1 to TRBJ2-3; possible D gene TRBD2, 5 bases. This CDR3 is 15 amino acids long. V dropped 3 bases and J dropped 7 bases, with 17 bases sitting between them. Germline CDR1 WNHNN, CDR2 SYGVQD (reference sequence). CDR3 sequence reads: CASSDPKGARNTQYF. The DNA for the CDR3 is TGCGCCAGCAGTGACCCGAAGGGAGCCAGGAATACGCAGTATTTT.

The J gene is TRBJ1-1, the V gene TRBV19, with no clear D. The germline V gene encodes CDR1 LNHDA and CDR2 SQIVND (reference sequence). The CDR3 runs to 13 residues. V was clipped by 5 bases and J by 0 bases, with 7 bases between them. CDR3 nucleotide sequence: TGTGCCAGTAGTTCCCGGGTGAACACTGAAGCTTTCTTT. It codes for CASSSRVNTEAFF. Combining the CDR3 with reference TRBV19 and TRBJ1-1 gives the whole variable domain DGGITQSPKYLFRKEGQNVTLSCEQNLNHDAMYWYRQDPGQGLRLIYYSQIVNDFQKGDIAEGYSVSREKKESFPLTVTSAQKNPTAFYLCASSSRVNTEAFFGQGTRLTVV.

V gene TRBV3-1 (or the pseudogene TRBV3-2) combines with J gene TRBJ1-4, with D perhaps TRBD1 (6 bases). The CDR3 is made up of 14 amino acids. Germline-derived CDR1 and CDR2 are LGHDT and YNNKEL (reference sequence). Trimming stripped 3 bases from V and 8 bases from J, with 13 bases between. The CDR3, as DNA: TGTGCCAGCAGCCACGAGCACAGGGTCGAAAAACTGTTTTTT. Translated: CASSHEHRVEKLFF.

The chain links TRBV12-3 or TRBV12-4 to TRBJ2-1; TRBD2 might be the D (6 bases). The CDR3 contains 13 residues. V was pared by 1 base and J by 8 bases, with 9 bases between. The CDR3 reads CASSLGLVHEQFF. The CDR3 DNA sequence: TGTGCCAGCAGTTTAGGACTAGTACATGAGCAGTTCTTC.